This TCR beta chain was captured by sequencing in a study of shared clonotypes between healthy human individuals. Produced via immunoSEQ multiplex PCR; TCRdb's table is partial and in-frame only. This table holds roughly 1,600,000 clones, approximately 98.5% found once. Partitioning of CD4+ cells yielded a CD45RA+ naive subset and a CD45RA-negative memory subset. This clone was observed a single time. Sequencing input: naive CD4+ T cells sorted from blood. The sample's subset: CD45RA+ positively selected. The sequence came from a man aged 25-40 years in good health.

The CDR3 here is CASSLAVVYQEDTQYF. CDR3 DNA: TGCGCCAGCAGCTTGGCCGTCGTCTATCAAGAAGATACGCAGTATTTT. The rearrangement links TRBV5-1 to TRBJ2-3; D is undetermined. Deletions cut 0 bases from V and 5 bases from J, with 16 bases between. CDR3 size: 16 residues. CDR1 is SGHRS and CDR2 is YFSETQ in the germline V gene.